A single sample gave rise to the 14 T cell receptor beta chains below, sequenced in a study of blood T cells in healthy people across ages. Next came a second PCR, run for about 7 to 12 cycles, which used a sample-barcoded 5' primer along with a J-beta primer mix. TCRdb independently ran MiXCR on the 5' RACE reads; one entry per CDR3 protein. The sample shows roughly 550,000 distinct CDR3 sequences, about 25% of them seen only once. In addition, the sample was reused for a study of T cells of mothers and their children.

The sequencing sample was made of blood. Receptor source: a boy younger than 18 in good health.

The genes are TRBV6-6 and TRBJ2-1; D call uncertain. The germline V gene encodes CDR1 MNHNY and CDR2 SVGAGI (reference sequence). The CDR3 is made up of 13 amino acids. The V and J ends lost 2 bases and 6 bases respectively, with 8 bases between them. DNA for the CDR3: TGTGCCAGCAGTTACAAGGAATCCAATGAGCAGTTCTTC. Protein sequence: CASSYKESNEQFF.

This clonotype was observed at least ten times. The DNA for the CDR3 is TGTGCCAGCAGTGAGGGGGGGGGCCGTAAGGGGACCCAGTACTTC. Protein product: CASSEGGGRKGTQYF. The chain recombines TRBV9 with TRBJ2-5; D may be TRBD2 (7 bases). The CDR3 runs 15 residues. Germline CDR1 reads SGDLS; CDR2 reads YYNGEE. V was cut by 5 bases and J by 7 bases, with 21 bases left in between.

This sequence joins TRBV29-1 and TRBJ1-6, with 8 bases aligning to TRBD1. Trimming removed 7 bases from V and 9 bases from J; junction bases left unmatched: 8. The CDR3 loop spans 13 amino acids. Germline loops: CDR1 SQVTM, CDR2 ANQGSEA. The CDR3 DNA is TGCAGCGCCTCGGACAGGGTCGGTTCACCCCTCCACTTT. Its protein is CSASDRVGSPLHF.

In this sample, this clonotype turned up a few times. The V call is TRBV7-9, the J call TRBJ2-5, with D tentatively TRBD1 (6 bases). The CDR3 spans 15 residues. Germline assignment: CDR1 SEHNR and CDR2 FQNEAQ (reference sequence). With 0 bases removed from V and 5 bases from J, the gap between germline ends came to 13 bases. Written as DNA, the CDR3 is TGTGCCAGCAGCTTAGCACAGGGTTCGGGGGAGACCCAGTACTTC. Its translation: CASSLAQGSGETQYF.

This rearrangement joins TRBV15 to TRBJ2-7; D is perhaps TRBD2 (5 bases). This CDR3 comprises 12 residues. V lost 5 bases, J lost 3 bases, and 8 bases lay in between. Germline V gene data show CDR1 as LNHNV and CDR2 as YYDKDF (reference sequence). CDR3 coding DNA: TGTGCCACCAGCTCCGGGAACTACGAGCAGTACTTC. It yields the protein CATSSGNYEQYF.

The chain couples TRBV29-1 to TRBJ2-1; possibly TRBD2 for D (6 bases). The CDR3 runs 15 residues. Trimming cost V 1 base and J 0 bases, with 10 bases left between them. Looked up from germline, CDR1 is SQVTM and CDR2 is ANQGSEA. CDR3 sequence reads: CSVEGGVSSYNEQFF. The CDR3 DNA reads TGCAGCGTTGAAGGGGGGGTTTCCTCCTACAATGAGCAGTTCTTC.

This clonotype has only a few counts. This chain uses TRBV5-1 with TRBJ2-7, with D perhaps TRBD2 (6 bases). Trimming took off 3 bases at V and 1 base at J, with 11 bases between the two ends. The CDR3 consists of 14 residues. The germline V gene has CDR1 SGHRS and CDR2 YFSETQ. CDR3 nucleotide sequence: TGCGCCAGCAGCTCTCGACTAGAGTCCTACGAGCAGTACTTC. Protein product: CASSSRLESYEQYF.

A few counts support this clonotype. The J gene is TRBJ2-2, the V gene TRBV20-1, with D possibly matching TRBD1 (6 bases). With 2 bases removed from V and 3 bases from J, the gap between germline ends came to 10 bases. CDR1 is DFQATT, CDR2 SNEGSKA, per germline (reference sequence). The CDR3 consists of 14 residues. CDR3 loop: CSARLGQYTGELFF. The CDR3, as DNA: TGCAGTGCTAGACTCGGACAGTACACCGGGGAGCTGTTTTTT.

This clonotype was seen only a few times. The chain couples TRBV7-2 to TRBJ1-1, with D perhaps TRBD1 (5 bases). The CDR3 covers 14 residues. Per the germline V gene, CDR1 is SGHTA and CDR2 is FQGNSA. V was trimmed by 7 bases and J by 4 bases, leaving 16 bases between them. DNA for the CDR3: TGTGCCAGCACCCCCCGGCAGGGAGGCACTGAAGCTTTCTTT. This translates into CASTPRQGGTEAFF.

This clonotype was counted between two and nine times. The rearrangement links TRBV24-1 to TRBJ2-1; no firm D call. The germline V gene has CDR1 KGHDR and CDR2 SFDVKD. The CDR3 has 11 residues. V was trimmed by 5 bases and J by 7 bases, leaving 5 bases between them. The CDR3 DNA reads TGTGCCACCAGTGCCGGGAATGAGCAGTTCTTC. Translating gives CATSAGNEQFF.

The chain carries TRBV6-5 and TRBJ2-3; unclear D gene. Germline CDR1 MNHEY, CDR2 SVGAGI. There are 15 residues in the CDR3. The germline V and J ends were trimmed by 0 bases and 0 bases, with 7 bases remaining between them. Here the CDR3 DNA reads TGTGCCAGCAGTTACTCAGCCAGTAGCACAGATACGCAGTATTTT. It is translated as CASSYSASSTDTQYF.

This clonotype was seen a handful of times. CDR3 sequence (DNA): TGTGCCAGCAGCGATACAGGGACACCCCTCCACTTT. Its translation is CASSDTGTPLHF. This chain links TRBV3-1 with TRBJ1-6, with D maybe TRBD1 (6 bases). This CDR3 is built from 12 residues. Germline CDR1 is LGHDT and CDR2 is YNNKEL (reference sequence). The germline V and J ends were trimmed by 5 bases and 11 bases, with 10 bases remaining between them.

At least ten counts were recorded for this clonotype. The rearrangement joins TRBV4-3 to TRBJ1-4; perhaps TRBD1 as D (5 bases). In germline, CDR1 is LGHNA, CDR2 YSLEER. The CDR3 loop spans 16 amino acids. V was clipped by 1 base and J by 0 bases, with 9 bases between them. CDR3 residues: CASSQGQGSTNEKLFF. The CDR3 nucleotides are TGCGCCAGCAGCCAAGGGCAGGGCTCAACTAATGAAAAACTGTTTTTT.

The chain has TRBV14 and TRBJ2-3, with D tentatively TRBD2 (6 bases). In germline, CDR1 is SGHDN, CDR2 FVKESK. This CDR3 has 16 residues. V lost 2 bases, J lost 1 base, and 13 bases lay in between. The CDR3 here is CASSQTRLEGTDTQYF. The CDR3 DNA reads TGTGCCAGCAGCCAAACGAGACTAGAGGGCACAGATACGCAGTATTTT.